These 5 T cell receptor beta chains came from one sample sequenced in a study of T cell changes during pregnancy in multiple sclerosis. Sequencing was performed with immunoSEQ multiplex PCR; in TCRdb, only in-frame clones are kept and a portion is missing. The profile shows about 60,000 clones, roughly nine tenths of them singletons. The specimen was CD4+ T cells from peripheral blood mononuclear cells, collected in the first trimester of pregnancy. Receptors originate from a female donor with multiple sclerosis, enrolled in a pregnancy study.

CDR3 in DNA: TGTGCCAGCAGTTTCTCCTTTGCGGGATCGGTAGGGGGGAGGGCTAACTATGGCTACACCTTC. Its protein is CASSFSFAGSVGGRANYGYTF. The chain joins TRBV27 to TRBJ1-2; a weak D match, TRBD1 (6 bases). CDR3 length: 21 residues. V was clipped by 3 bases and J by 0 bases, with 29 bases between them. Germline values: CDR1 MNHEY, CDR2 SMNVEV (reference sequence).

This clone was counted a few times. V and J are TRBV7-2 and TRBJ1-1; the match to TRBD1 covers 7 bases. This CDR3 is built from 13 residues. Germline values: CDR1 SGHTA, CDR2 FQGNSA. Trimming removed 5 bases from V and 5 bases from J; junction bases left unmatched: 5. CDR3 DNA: TGTGCCAGCAGCACGACAGGGATAACTGAAGCTTTCTTT. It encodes CASSTTGITEAFF.

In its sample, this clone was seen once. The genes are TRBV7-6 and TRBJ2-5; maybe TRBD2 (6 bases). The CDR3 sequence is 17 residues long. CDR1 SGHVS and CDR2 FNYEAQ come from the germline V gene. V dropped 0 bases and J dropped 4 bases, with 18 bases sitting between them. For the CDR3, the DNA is TGTGCCAGCAGCTTAGCGGCTAGCGTACATCCGGGAGAGACCCAGTACTTC. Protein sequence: CASSLAASVHPGETQYF.

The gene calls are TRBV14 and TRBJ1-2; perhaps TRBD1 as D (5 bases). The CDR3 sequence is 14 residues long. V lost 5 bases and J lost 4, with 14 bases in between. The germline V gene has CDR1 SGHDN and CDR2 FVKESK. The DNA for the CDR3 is TGTGCCAGCAGCGCAAAGGGGTGGACCTATGGCTACACCTTC. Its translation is CASSAKGWTYGYTF.

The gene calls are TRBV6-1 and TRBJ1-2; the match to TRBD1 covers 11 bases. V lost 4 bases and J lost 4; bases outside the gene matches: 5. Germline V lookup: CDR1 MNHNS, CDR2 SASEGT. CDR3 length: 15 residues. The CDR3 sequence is CASSVRTGGGYGYTF. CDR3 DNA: TGTGCCAGCAGTGTCCGGACAGGGGGCGGCTATGGCTACACCTTC.